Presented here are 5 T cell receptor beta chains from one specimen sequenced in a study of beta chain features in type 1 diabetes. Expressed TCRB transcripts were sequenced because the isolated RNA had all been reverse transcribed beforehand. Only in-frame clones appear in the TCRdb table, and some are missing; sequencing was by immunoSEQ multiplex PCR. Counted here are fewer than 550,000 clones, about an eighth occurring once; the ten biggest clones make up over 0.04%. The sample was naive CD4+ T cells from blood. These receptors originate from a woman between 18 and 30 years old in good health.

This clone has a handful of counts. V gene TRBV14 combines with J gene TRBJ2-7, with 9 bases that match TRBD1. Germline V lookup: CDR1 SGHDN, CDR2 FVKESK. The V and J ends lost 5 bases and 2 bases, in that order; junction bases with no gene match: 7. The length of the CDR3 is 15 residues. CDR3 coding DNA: TGTGCCAGCAGCAACCGGGACAGGGAAACCTACGAGCAGTACTTC. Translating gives CASSNRDRETYEQYF. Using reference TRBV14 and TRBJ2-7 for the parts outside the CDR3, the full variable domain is EAGVTQFPSHSVIEKGQTVTLRCDPISGHDNLYWYRRVMGKEIKFLLHFVKESKQDESGMPNNRFLAERTGGTYSTLKVQPAELEDSGVYFCASSNRDRETYEQYFGPGTRLTVT.

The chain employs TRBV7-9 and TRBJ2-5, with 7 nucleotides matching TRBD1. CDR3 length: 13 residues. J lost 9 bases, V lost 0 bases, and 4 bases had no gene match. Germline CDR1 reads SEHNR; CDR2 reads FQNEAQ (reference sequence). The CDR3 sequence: CASSLAGQGAQYF. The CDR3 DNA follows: TGTGCCAGCAGCTTAGCGGGTCAGGGGGCCCAGTACTTC.

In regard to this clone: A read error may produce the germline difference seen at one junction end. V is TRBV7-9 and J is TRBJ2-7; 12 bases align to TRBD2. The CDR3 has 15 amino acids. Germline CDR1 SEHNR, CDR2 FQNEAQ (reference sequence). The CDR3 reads CASSLAGGLPDEQYF. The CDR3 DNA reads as TGTGCCAGCAGCCTAGCGGGAGGGCTCCCAGACGAGCAGTACTTC.

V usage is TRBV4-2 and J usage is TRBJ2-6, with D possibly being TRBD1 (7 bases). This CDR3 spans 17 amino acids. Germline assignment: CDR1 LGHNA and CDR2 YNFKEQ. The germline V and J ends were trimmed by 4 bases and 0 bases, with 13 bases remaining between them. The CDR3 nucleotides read TGTGCCAGCAGCCCAGGGGGGCGGATCTCTGGGGCCAACGTCCTGACTTTC. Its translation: CASSPGGRISGANVLTF.

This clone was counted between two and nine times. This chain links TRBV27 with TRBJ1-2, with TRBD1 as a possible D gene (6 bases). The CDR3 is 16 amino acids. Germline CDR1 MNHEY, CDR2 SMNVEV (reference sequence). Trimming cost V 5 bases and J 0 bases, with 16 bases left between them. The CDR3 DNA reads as TGTGCCAGCAGTATGGGGACACCTCGAGCTAACTATGGCTACACCTTC. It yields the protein CASSMGTPRANYGYTF.